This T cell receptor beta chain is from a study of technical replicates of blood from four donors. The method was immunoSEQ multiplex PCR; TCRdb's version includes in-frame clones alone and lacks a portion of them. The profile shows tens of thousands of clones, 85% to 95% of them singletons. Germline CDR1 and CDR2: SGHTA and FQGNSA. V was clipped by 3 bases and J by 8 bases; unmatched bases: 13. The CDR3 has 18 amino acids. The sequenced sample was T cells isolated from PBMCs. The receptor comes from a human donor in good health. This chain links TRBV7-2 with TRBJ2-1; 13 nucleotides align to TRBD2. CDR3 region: CASSFGRPGLAGWYEQFF. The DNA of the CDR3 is TGTGCCAGCAGCTTTGGCAGGCCGGGACTAGCGGGGTGGTATGAGCAGTTCTTC.